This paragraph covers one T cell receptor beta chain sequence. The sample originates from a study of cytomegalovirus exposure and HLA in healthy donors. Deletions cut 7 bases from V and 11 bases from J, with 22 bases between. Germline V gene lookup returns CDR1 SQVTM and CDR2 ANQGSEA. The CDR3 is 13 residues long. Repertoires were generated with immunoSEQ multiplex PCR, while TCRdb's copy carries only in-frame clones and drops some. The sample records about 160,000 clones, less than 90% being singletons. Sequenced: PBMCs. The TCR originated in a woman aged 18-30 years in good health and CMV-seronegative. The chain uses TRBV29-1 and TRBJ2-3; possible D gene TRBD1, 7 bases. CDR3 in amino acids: CSATDREDRGQYF. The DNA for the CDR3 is TGCAGCGCCACCGACAGGGAGGACCGAGGGCAGTATTTT.